This TCR beta chain was recovered during a study of identifying expanded T cells in peripheral blood. This CDR3 is built from 15 residues. The germline CDR1 and CDR2 sequences are ENHRY and SYGVKD. The trim removed 0 bases at V and 4 bases at J, leaving 4 bases unmatched. About this clone itself: Its cognate antigen is unknown.

Study outcomes and limitations: About 1.2 clones differed between technical replicates, versus roughly 17 and 20 over time.

Collection occurred without any documented infections or immune events in donors. Using immunoSEQ multiplex PCR, the repertoire was profiled, and TCRdb retains in-frame clones only, with some absent. The table has around 82,000 clones, 80% to 85% seen once. Sequencing input: blood. The chain has TRBV10-3 and TRBJ1-2; 8 positions agree with TRBD1. The receptor was derived from a person aged 18 to 75 in good health. The CDR3 loop is CAISESGQGGYGYTF. In DNA form, the CDR3 reads TGTGCCATCAGTGAGTCAGGACAGGGCGGCTATGGCTACACCTTC.